The sequence of this T cell receptor (beta chain) was determined in a study of T cells in Graves' hyperthyroidism and ophthalmopathy. Study-level findings and limits: The model's output predicted ophthalmopathy at a median of roughly 6.9 months prior to onset.

The length of the CDR3 is 14 residues. Trimming left V 5 bases short and J 2 bases short, with 10 bases between. The germline V gene encodes CDR1 SGHNT and CDR2 YENEEA. The sample holds a few counts of this clonotype. Its antigen remains unknown. Authors of the study amplified TCR beta CDR3 regions from RNA transcripts. During a first-round RT-PCR of the TCR CDR3, the HTBI primer set was used. MiXCR, applied by TCRdb to the multiplex PCR reads, yields one record per CDR3 protein. Of about 700,000 distinct CDR3 sequences listed, approximately 14% are singletons. The V call is TRBV11-3, the J call TRBJ2-1, with D perhaps matching TRBD2 (6 bases). The TCR was taken from a young woman with Graves' hyperthyroidism. Specimen: blood. The CDR3 spells CASSPEGPYNEQFF. In nucleotides, the CDR3 is TGTGCCAGCAGCCCGGAGGGACCCTACAATGAGCAGTTCTTC.